This is a list of T cell receptor beta chains from one sample in a study of cytomegalovirus exposure and HLA in healthy donors. Profiled with immunoSEQ multiplex PCR; TCRdb holds only in-frame clones, not every one. This sample has about 130,000 clones; approximately 84% occur once, and the top ten carry 1.8%. The sequencing sample was made of PBMCs. These receptors came from a woman in her forties in good health and CMV-seronegative. Both conserved end residues are part of each CDR3. D genes are given only for firm matches. Clone size is shown for a subset of rows, as once, few, many or a class of expanded clone.

d_call | clone_size | j_call | v_call | cdr3_aa | cdr3_nt
TRBD1 | NA | TRBJ2-1 | TRBV2 | CASSDPRDSDNEQFF | TGTGCCAGCAGTGACCCCCGGGACAGTGACAATGAGCAGTTCTTC
TRBD1 | few | TRBJ1-2 | TRBV5-6 | CACDRGLFFYGYTF | TGTGCCTGCGACAGGGGGTTATTCTTCTATGGCTACACCTTC
NA | few | TRBJ1-1 | TRBV6-6 | CASQGAFRAFF | TGTGCCAGCCAGGGCGCCTTTCGAGCTTTCTTT
TRBD2 | NA | TRBJ2-7 | TRBV6-5 | CASSDGGVSNEQYF | TGTGCCAGCAGCGACGGGGGGGTTAGCAACGAGCAGTACTTC
NA | NA | TRBJ2-1 | TRBV19 | CASSISLSNNEQFF | TGTGCCAGTAGTATATCCCTAAGCAACAATGAGCAGTTCTTC
TRBD2 | once | TRBJ2-3 | TRBV18 | CASSPREGADTQYF | TGTGCCAGCTCACCAAGGGAGGGCGCAGATACGCAGTATTTT
NA | NA | TRBJ1-2 | TRBV7-8 | CASSFDSPTYGYTF | TGTGCCAGCAGCTTCGACAGCCCCACTTATGGCTACACCTTC
TRBD2 | NA | TRBJ2-5 | TRBV2 | CASSPGLAGGLQETQYF | TGTGCCAGCAGCCCGGGACTAGCGGGGGGCTTACAAGAGACCCAGTACTTC
TRBD1 | once | TRBJ2-7 | TRBV7-9 | CASSLGTGGRYEQYF | TGTGCCAGCAGCTTAGGGACAGGGGGCCGGTACGAGCAGTACTTC
TRBD2 | NA | TRBJ2-2 | TRBV10-1 | CASSPVQAGAGELFF | TGCGCCAGCAGCCCGGTCCAAGCGGGAGCCGGGGAGCTGTTTTTT
NA | NA | TRBJ2-2 | TRBV19 | CASSIGRSGELFF | TGTGCCAGTAGTATCGGAAGGAGCGGGGAGCTGTTTTTT
NA | NA | TRBJ1-6 | TRBV5-4 | CASSEAKGASSPLHF | TGTGCCAGCAGCGAGGCGAAGGGAGCGAGTTCACCCCTCCACTTT
NA | NA | TRBJ2-2 | TRBV28 | CASSARGHAGELFF | TGTGCCAGCAGTGCTCGGGGTCACGCCGGGGAGCTGTTTTTT
TRBD1 | NA | TRBJ2-7 | TRBV28 | CASSSGTATYEQYF | TGTGCCAGCAGCTCCGGGACAGCCACCTACGAGCAGTACTTC
NA | few | TRBJ1-5 | TRBV15 | CATSRDRGGSNQPQHF | TGTGCCACCAGCAGAGACCGGGGGGGAAGCAATCAGCCCCAGCATTTT
TRBD2 | NA | TRBJ2-2 | TRBV7-9 | CASSLRVAGSPGELFF | TGTGCCAGCAGCTTACGAGTAGCGGGATCCCCCGGGGAGCTGTTTTTT
NA | few | TRBJ1-5 | TRBV18 | CASSPSSGYNQPQHF | TGTGCCAGCTCACCCTCTTCAGGGTACAATCAGCCCCAGCATTTT
NA | NA | TRBJ2-1 | TRBV19 | CASGGINEQFF | TGTGCCAGTGGAGGGATCAATGAGCAGTTCTTC
TRBD1 | NA | TRBJ2-2 | TRBV19 | CASSPGQGATGELFF | TGTGCCAGCTCACCCGGACAGGGTGCCACCGGGGAGCTGTTTTTT
TRBD1 | few | TRBJ2-5 | TRBV7-2 | CASSLVFGQGRETQYF | TGTGCCAGCAGCTTAGTTTTCGGACAGGGGAGAGAGACCCAGTACTTC
TRBD2 | NA | TRBJ2-7 | TRBV11-2 | CASSLPSGRPRYEQYF | TGTGCCAGCAGCCTTCCTAGCGGGAGGCCTCGCTACGAGCAGTACTTC
TRBD1 | NA | TRBJ2-1 | TRBV2 | CASIPGQLYNEQFF | TGTGCCAGCATACCGGGACAGCTTTACAATGAGCAGTTCTTC
TRBD2 | NA | TRBJ2-1 | TRBV28 | CASSFAGVGLEQGEQFF | TGTGCCAGCAGTTTCGCGGGGGTAGGACTGGAGCAGGGTGAGCAGTTCTTC
TRBD1 | NA | TRBJ1-5 | TRBV19 | CASSIFHRGQSNQPQHF | TGTGCCAGTAGTATTTTCCACAGGGGGCAGAGCAATCAGCCCCAGCATTTT
TRBD2 | once | TRBJ2-1 | TRBV5-1 | CASSPRSLAGDDEQFF | TGCGCCAGCAGCCCCCGTTCCCTAGCGGGAGACGATGAGCAGTTCTTC
NA | few | TRBJ2-5 | TRBV27 | CASSGGTAQETQYF | TGTGCCAGCAGTGGGGGGACAGCTCAAGAGACCCAGTACTTC
TRBD1 | few | TRBJ2-6 | TRBV7-9 | CASGQGAGANVLTF | TGTGCCAGCGGACAGGGGGCTGGGGCCAACGTCCTGACTTTC
TRBD2 | NA | TRBJ2-5 | TRBV27 | CASSLTSVRGETQYF | TGTGCCAGCAGTTTGACTAGCGTCCGGGGAGAGACCCAGTACTTC
NA | NA | TRBJ2-7 | TRBV7-9 | CASSLELAYEQYF | TGTGCCAGCAGCTTAGAACTAGCCTACGAGCAGTACTTC
TRBD2 | NA | TRBJ2-7 | TRBV10-2 | CASSEGLAGAYEQYF | TGCGCCAGCAGTGAAGGACTAGCGGGAGCGTACGAGCAGTACTTC
TRBD1 | NA | TRBJ1-6 | TRBV16 | CASSHGTGASSSPLHF | TGTGCCAGCAGCCATGGGACAGGGGCGTCTTCCTCACCCCTCCACTTT
NA | NA | TRBJ1-5 | TRBV9 | CASSAGVSDQPQHF | TGTGCCAGCAGCGCAGGGGTGTCGGATCAGCCCCAGCATTTT
TRBD1 | NA | TRBJ2-3 | TRBV7-8 | CASSLGSGQSTDTQYF | TGTGCCAGCAGCTTGGGGTCGGGACAGAGCACAGATACGCAGTATTTT
TRBD2 | NA | TRBJ2-1 | TRBV10-2 | CASTSGPAYNEQFF | TGCGCCAGCACTAGCGGGCCCGCCTACAATGAGCAGTTCTTC
NA | NA | TRBJ2-3 | TRBV7-3 | CASSLTGSEDTQYF | TGTGCCAGCAGCTTAACCGGGAGTGAAGATACGCAGTATTTT
TRBD1 | few | TRBJ1-1 | TRBV7-9 | CASSSGTVAF | TGTGCCAGCAGCTCAGGGACAGTCGCTTTT
TRBD1 | NA | TRBJ2-2 | TRBV2 | CASSSGTDNTGELFF | TGTGCCAGCAGCTCCGGGACAGACAACACCGGGGAGCTGTTTTTT
TRBD1 | NA | TRBJ1-4 | TRBV27 | CASSSQGAAEEKLFF | TGTGCCAGCAGTTCTCAGGGGGCCGCAGAAGAAAAACTGTTTTTT
NA | NA | TRBJ1-2 | TRBV19 | CASSFRGYYGYTF | TGTGCCAGTAGTTTCAGGGGTTACTATGGCTACACCTTC
TRBD1 | NA | TRBJ1-4 | TRBV2 | CASSRQGSNEKLFF | TGTGCCAGCAGCCGACAGGGCTCTAATGAAAAACTGTTTTTT
NA | NA | TRBJ1-1 | TRBV4-1 | CASSHAGVNTEAFF | TGCGCCAGCAGCCACGCAGGGGTAAACACTGAAGCTTTCTTT
TRBD2 | NA | TRBJ2-3 | TRBV14 | CASSQERKAGGTDTQYF | TGTGCCAGCAGCCAAGAACGAAAAGCGGGAGGCACAGATACGCAGTATTTT
TRBD1 | once | TRBJ2-7 | TRBV6-6 | CASSSQGAQIEQYF | TGTGCCAGCAGTTCACAGGGGGCGCAGATCGAGCAGTACTTC
TRBD2 | NA | TRBJ2-5 | TRBV27 | CASSPGTSVQTQYF | TGTGCCAGCAGTCCAGGGACTAGTGTGCAGACCCAGTACTTC
NA | NA | TRBJ1-5 | TRBV28 | CASSGPGGGLTNQPQHF | TGTGCCAGCAGTGGCCCCGGGGGGGGGTTAACCAATCAGCCCCAGCATTTT
NA | NA | TRBJ2-5 | TRBV13 | CASSLVVSTTQETQYF | TGTGCCAGCAGCTTAGTGGTGTCAACTACCCAAGAGACCCAGTACTTC
NA | once | TRBJ2-7 | TRBV7-2 | CASSLDRGGSYEQYF | TGTGCCAGCAGCTTAGATAGGGGGGGATCCTACGAGCAGTACTTC
TRBD2 | NA | TRBJ2-3 | TRBV11-2 | CASSLASGGTTDTQYF | TGTGCCAGCAGCTTAGCCAGCGGGGGGACCACAGATACGCAGTATTTT
NA | NA | TRBJ1-1 | TRBV18 | CASSPLENTEAFF | TGTGCCAGCTCACCACTAGAGAACACTGAAGCTTTCTTT